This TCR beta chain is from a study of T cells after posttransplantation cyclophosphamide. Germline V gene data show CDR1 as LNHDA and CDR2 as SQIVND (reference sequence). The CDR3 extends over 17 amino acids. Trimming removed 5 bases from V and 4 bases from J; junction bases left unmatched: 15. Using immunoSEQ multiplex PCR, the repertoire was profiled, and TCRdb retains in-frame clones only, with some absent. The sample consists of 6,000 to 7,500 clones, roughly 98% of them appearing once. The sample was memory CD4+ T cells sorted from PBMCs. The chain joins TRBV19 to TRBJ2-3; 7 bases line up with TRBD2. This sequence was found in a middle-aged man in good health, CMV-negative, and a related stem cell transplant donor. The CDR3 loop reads CASSSRRGGRMADTQYF. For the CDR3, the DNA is TGTGCCAGTAGTTCCCGAAGGGGCGGGAGAATGGCAGATACGCAGTATTTT.